Below, 22 T cell receptor beta chains from the same sample are listed, as sequenced in a study of blood T cell repertoires in COVID-19 (TCRdb year 2020). Libraries came from the immunoSEQ multiplex PCR assay. TCRdb holds this immuneACCESS table with in-frame rearrangements only. Some clones are missing; in checked studies, unresolved V genes explain under half, and the rest has no known cause. The sample includes fewer than 250,000 clones, with approximately 83% observed a single time. Clones ranked in the top ten supply 2% to 3% of the sample. Sample: peripheral blood. The receptor source for this set is a woman in her thirties or forties with active or convalescent COVID-19.

This clone came up a few times. At the DNA level, this CDR3 is encoded by other sequences in the same sample as well. The chain uses TRBV9 and TRBJ2-7, with a possible D match to TRBD1 (5 bases). The CDR3 consists of 14 residues. The V and J ends lost 0 bases and 4 bases respectively, with 11 bases between them. Germline values: CDR1 SGDLS, CDR2 YYNGEE. In nucleotides, the CDR3 is TGTGCCAGCAGCGTAGCCCAGGGTGGGTACGAGCAGTACTTC. Translation: CASSVAQGGYEQYF. Full variable domain (outside the CDR3, taken from reference TRBV9 and TRBJ2-7): DSGVTQTPKHLITATGQRVTLRCSPRSGDLSVYWYQQSLDQGLQFLIQYYNGEERAKGNILERFSAQQFPDLHSELNLSSLELGDSALYFCASSVAQGGYEQYFGPGTRLTVT.

The chain carries TRBV12-3 or TRBV12-4 and TRBJ2-1, with a tentative D call TRBD2 (6 bases). The CDR3 loop spans 12 amino acids. Trimming took 6 bases from V and 9 from J, leaving 12 bases between them. The CDR3 sequence is CASRSLAVEQFF. The CDR3 DNA reads as TGTGCCAGCAGGTCACTAGCTGTTGAGCAGTTCTTC.

The genes are TRBV29-1 and TRBJ1-2, with TRBD1 matching 9 bases. This CDR3 has 13 amino acids. CDR1 SQVTM and CDR2 ANQGSEA come from the germline V gene. V dropped 7 bases and J dropped 2; count of bases not matched to a gene: 5. CDR3 bases: TGCAGCGCTCTGGGACAGGGAAACTATGGCTACACCTTC. Its translation: CSALGQGNYGYTF.

The chain has TRBV9 and TRBJ1-3; no firm D call. Germline assignment: CDR1 SGDLS and CDR2 YYNGEE. The V end lost 3 bases, the J end lost 2 bases, and 6 bases lay between the germline ends. The CDR3 totals 13 residues. The CDR3 region is CASSGSTGNTIYF. CDR3 DNA: TGTGCCAGCAGCGGATCTACTGGAAACACCATATATTTT.

CDR3 nucleotide sequence: TGTGCCAGTAGTCCGGGGGGGCTGGACGAGCAGTACTTC. As protein: CASSPGGLDEQYF. The chain couples TRBV19 to TRBJ2-7; TRBD2 agrees at 8 bases. Germline V lookup: CDR1 LNHDA, CDR2 SQIVND (reference sequence). This CDR3 spans 13 amino acids. V shed 5 bases and J 5 bases; nucleotides not matched to a gene: 5. The variable domain in full, with the rest retrieved from reference TRBV19 and TRBJ2-7, is DGGITQSPKYLFRKEGQNVTLSCEQNLNHDAMYWYRQDPGQGLRLIYYSQIVNDFQKGDIAEGYSVSREKKESFPLTVTSAQKNPTAFYLCASSPGGLDEQYFGPGTRLTVT.

This clone was seen a handful of times. CDR3 DNA sequence: TGCAGTCTGGACAGGAACTATGGCTACACCTTC. Translation gives CSLDRNYGYTF. The rearrangement joins TRBV29-1 to TRBJ1-2; TRBD1 agrees at 7 bases. The CDR3 runs 11 residues. Germline assignment: CDR1 SQVTM and CDR2 ANQGSEA.

This chain connects TRBV5-4 to TRBJ1-1; D may be TRBD1 (6 bases). V lost 0 bases and J 1 base, leaving 16 bases between the germline ends. CDR1 and CDR2 from the germline V gene are SGHNT and YYREEE (reference sequence). The CDR3 is 17 residues long. The CDR3 DNA follows: TGTGCCAGCAGCTTGGTGAGGGGGAGCGGTACGAACACTGAAGCTTTCTTT. This gives the protein CASSLVRGSGTNTEAFF.

The V and J genes are TRBV6-5 and TRBJ1-2; D gene ambiguous. V lost 6 bases and J 4 bases, leaving 9 bases between the germline ends. CDR3 length: 12 residues. The V gene's germline CDR1 is MNHEY and CDR2 SVGAGI. CDR3 in amino acids: CASSQDAYGYTF. For the CDR3, the DNA is TGTGCCAGCAGCCAGGATGCCTATGGCTACACCTTC.

A single count supports this clone. V usage is TRBV27 and J usage is TRBJ2-7; D perhaps matches TRBD1 (5 bases). V was pared by 8 bases and J by 0 bases, with 14 bases between. The CDR3 covers 14 residues. The V gene's germline CDR1 is MNHEY and CDR2 SMNVEV (reference sequence). The CDR3 region has the DNA TGTGCCAGCCGCCGGACATTCGTCTCCTACGAGCAGTACTTC. It is translated as CASRRTFVSYEQYF.

The genes are TRBV10-2 and TRBJ1-1, with unresolved D. CDR1 WSHSY and CDR2 SAAADI come from the germline V gene. The V end lost 0 bases, the J end lost 4 bases, and 9 bases lay between the germline ends. The CDR3 sequence is 14 residues long. CDR3 sequence (DNA): TGCGCCAGCAGTGAGTCCGGAGTGGGCACTGAAGCTTTCTTT. It is translated as CASSESGVGTEAFF.

The chain employs TRBV5-3 and TRBJ1-1; possible D gene TRBD1, 5 bases. TRBV5-3 is noted as an ORF with a role that remains uncertain. This CDR3 has 14 amino acids. Trimming took 2 bases from V and 7 from J, leaving 15 bases between them. The CDR3, as DNA: TGTGCCAGAAGCTTAGCGGGGCCGAGTTATGAAGCTTTCTTT. It is translated as CARSLAGPSYEAFF.

The chain combines TRBV6-5 with TRBJ2-1; 7 nucleotides match TRBD1. CDR1 is MNHEY, CDR2 SVGAGI, per germline. CDR3 length: 13 residues. Trimming removed 2 bases from V and 9 bases from J; junction bases left unmatched: 4. CDR3 sequence: CASSYTGAGEQFF. The CDR3 DNA is TGTGCCAGCAGTTACACAGGGGCAGGTGAGCAGTTCTTC.

CDR3 coding DNA: TGTGCCAGCGTGGGACTAGCGGCGTACAATGAGCAGTTCTTC. Encoded protein: CASVGLAAYNEQFF. This rearrangement joins TRBV11-3 to TRBJ2-1, with TRBD2 identical over 11 bases. From germline, CDR1 is SGHNT and CDR2 YENEEA. The CDR3 has 14 amino acids. J was trimmed by 4 bases and V by 8 bases; bases with no gene match: 4.

The chain employs TRBV4-3 and TRBJ1-6; no firm D call. CDR1 is LGHNA and CDR2 is YSLEER in the germline V gene. This CDR3 is 14 amino acids long. The V end lost 0 bases, the J end lost 7 bases, and 7 bases lay between the germline ends. CDR3 sequence: CASSQDLQNSPLHF. The CDR3 region has the DNA TGCGCCAGCAGCCAAGATCTGCAGAATTCACCCCTCCACTTT.

The V and J genes are TRBV12-5 and TRBJ1-1, with 7 bases that match TRBD1. J gave up 1 base and V 0 bases, and 11 bases lay outside the gene matches. This CDR3 spans 18 amino acids. From germline, CDR1 is LGHNT and CDR2 FRNRAP. The CDR3 sequence is CASGLVLTPQGKNTEAFF. In nucleotides, the CDR3 is TGTGCTAGTGGTTTGGTACTAACGCCACAGGGGAAGAACACTGAAGCTTTCTTT.

This rearrangement joins TRBV24-1 to TRBJ2-7; no firm D call. CDR1 and CDR2 (germline): KGHDR, SFDVKD. The CDR3 has 13 amino acids. The germline V and J ends were trimmed by 2 bases and 1 base, with 5 bases remaining between them. The CDR3 loop is CATSDSLSYEQYF. DNA for the CDR3: TGTGCCACCAGTGATTCCTTATCCTACGAGCAGTACTTC.

The count of this clone is one. V gene TRBV5-1 combines with J gene TRBJ2-5, with TRBD2 matching 8 bases. The V and J ends lost 2 bases and 0 bases, in that order; junction bases with no gene match: 3. CDR1 is SGHRS, CDR2 YFSETQ, per germline. The CDR3 is 15 residues long. The CDR3 bases are TGCGCCAGCAGCTTCGGAGCGGGGGACCAAGAGACCCAGTACTTC. This translates into CASSFGAGDQETQYF.

The sample holds one count of this clone. The chain couples TRBV7-2 to TRBJ2-4; 10 bases line up with TRBD2. Germline values: CDR1 SGHTA, CDR2 FQGNSA. The CDR3 is 18 residues long. The V segment lost 3 bases and the J segment 1 base; nucleotides outside the gene matches: 9. CDR3 nucleotides: TGTGCCAGCAGCTTGGGTATTAGCGGGGGGTGGGCCAAAAACATTCAGTACTTC. Translation: CASSLGISGGWAKNIQYF.

The chain joins TRBV5-6 to TRBJ1-2, with D possibly TRBD1 on 5 matching bases. Germline CDR1 SGHDT, CDR2 YYEEEE. With 0 bases removed from V and 13 bases from J, the gap between germline ends came to 10 bases. This CDR3 is built from 11 residues. The CDR3 loop reads CASSLDRLATF. Here the CDR3 DNA reads TGTGCCAGCAGCTTGGACAGGCTTGCCACCTTC.

The chain has TRBV12-3 or TRBV12-4 and TRBJ2-2, with D uncertain. The CDR3 consists of 12 residues. Trimming took 1 base from V and 10 from J, leaving 7 bases between them. CDR3 nucleotide sequence: TGTGCCAGCAGTTTAGGACTCCAGGAGCTGTTTTTT. This encodes CASSLGLQELFF.

The V call is TRBV24-1, the J call TRBJ1-3; 7 nucleotides match TRBD1. Germline trimming cut 3 bases from V and 0 bases from J; bases unmatched to any gene: 4. The CDR3 is 16 residues long. Germline V gene lookup returns CDR1 KGHDR and CDR2 SFDVKD. CDR3 amino acids: CATSDPGQASGNTIYF. As DNA, the CDR3 is TGTGCCACCAGTGATCCCGGACAGGCCTCTGGAAACACCATATATTTT.

In regard to this clone: This CDR3 is also generated by other DNA sequences in the sample. This sequence joins TRBV19 and TRBJ1-5; 11 nucleotides line up with TRBD1. Germline V gives CDR1 LNHDA, CDR2 SQIVND (reference sequence). V lost 8 bases to trimming and J lost 2 bases; unmatched junction nucleotides: 5. This CDR3 comprises 15 residues. The CDR3 bases are TGTGCCAGTCGGGGGGGACAGGGGGGCAATCAGCCCCAGCATTTT. Translating gives CASRGGQGGNQPQHF.